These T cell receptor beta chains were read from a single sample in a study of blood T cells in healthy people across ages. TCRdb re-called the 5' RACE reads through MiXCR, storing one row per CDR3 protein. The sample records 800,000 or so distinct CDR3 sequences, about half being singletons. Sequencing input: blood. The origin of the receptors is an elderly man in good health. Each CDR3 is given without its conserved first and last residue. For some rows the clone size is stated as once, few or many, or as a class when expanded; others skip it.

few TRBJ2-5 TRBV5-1 ASSLWDTSDTQY
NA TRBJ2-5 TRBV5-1 ASSVLLAGNEQY
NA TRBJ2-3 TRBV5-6 ASSPLEVARTQY
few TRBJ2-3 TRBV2 ASSVGSAADTQY
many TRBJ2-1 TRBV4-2 ASSQDHSVNEQF
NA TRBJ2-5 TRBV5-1 ASSRPGTSGIQETQY
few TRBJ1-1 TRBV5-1 ASSSPGRVNTEAF
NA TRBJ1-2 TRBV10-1 ASSAWGNYGYT
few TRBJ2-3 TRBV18 ASSLRQSREATDTQY
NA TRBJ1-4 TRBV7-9 ASGLVGTGGGEKLF
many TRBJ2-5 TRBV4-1 ASSRSQETQY
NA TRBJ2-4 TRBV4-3 ASSEASGSYSYNEQY
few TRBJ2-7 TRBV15 ATSRDFLAPREQY
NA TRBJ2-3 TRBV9 ASSAPQAEGDTQY
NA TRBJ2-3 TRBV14 ASSPPASGNPDTQY
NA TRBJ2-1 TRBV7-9 ASSFGTGDNEQF
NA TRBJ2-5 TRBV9 ASSSFSRLGETQY
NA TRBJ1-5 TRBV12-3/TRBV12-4 ASSLRGVGQLQH
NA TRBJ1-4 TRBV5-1 ASSYTELRGEKLF
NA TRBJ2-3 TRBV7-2 ASSSRGSGRIGTQY
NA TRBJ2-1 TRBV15 ATSRDLASGGAMQF
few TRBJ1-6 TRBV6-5 ASSFERNSPLH
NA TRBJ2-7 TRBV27 ASSLRDKEGTYEQY
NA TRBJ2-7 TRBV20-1 SARGTSGRLYEQY
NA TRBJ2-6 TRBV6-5 ASSPLVAGANVLT
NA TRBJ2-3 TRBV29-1 SVDRERTDTQY
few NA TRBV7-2 ASSLAQAHYYEQY
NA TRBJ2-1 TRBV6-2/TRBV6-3 ASSYPRTSDWSQF
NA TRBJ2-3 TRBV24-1 ATSDRLAGALDTQY
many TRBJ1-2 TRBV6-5 ASTQGQGGGYT
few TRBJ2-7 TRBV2 ASRRVYEQY
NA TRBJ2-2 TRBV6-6 ASNRNTGELF
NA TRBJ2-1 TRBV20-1 SSHIGEQYNEQF
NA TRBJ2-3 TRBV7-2 AGSLKLAGADTQY
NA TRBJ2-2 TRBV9 ASSVDPGVNTGELF
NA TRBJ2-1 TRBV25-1 ASSEYHGGNHNEQF
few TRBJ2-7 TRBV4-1 ASSTKWKQGAYEQY
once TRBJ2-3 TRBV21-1 ASRNFGRSTDTQY
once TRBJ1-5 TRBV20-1 GARGNQFDQPQH
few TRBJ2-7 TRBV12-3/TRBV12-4 ASSPRGTVGNYEQY
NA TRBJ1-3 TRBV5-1 ASSLAGTALSGNTIY
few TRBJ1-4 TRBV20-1 SARDRRGLGANEKLF
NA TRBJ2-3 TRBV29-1 SVDSGNTQY
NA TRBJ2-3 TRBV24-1 ATSDPGTGDTDTQY
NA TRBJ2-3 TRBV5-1 ASRASVYTQY
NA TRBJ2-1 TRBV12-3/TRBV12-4 ASGTGTNRKF
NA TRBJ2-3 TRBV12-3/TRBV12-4 ASHGGGGTDTQY